The next 18 T cell receptor beta chains were all read from a single sample in a study of blood T cell repertoires in COVID-19. Produced via immunoSEQ multiplex PCR; TCRdb's table is partial and in-frame only. The sample carries some 190,000 clones, 70% to 80% recorded once. Sequencing was carried out using peripheral blood. Every receptor here comes from a woman aged 50 to 65 with acute or convalescent COVID-19.

The CDR3 nucleotides are TGTGCCAGCAGCTTACCTACGACAGGGGGGTACAATGAGCAGTTCTTC. It yields the protein CASSLPTTGGYNEQFF. The rearrangement uses TRBV7-9 and TRBJ2-1, with 9 bases aligning to TRBD1. V was clipped by 2 bases and J by 4 bases; unmatched bases: 6. The germline V gene encodes CDR1 SEHNR and CDR2 FQNEAQ (reference sequence). The CDR3 totals 16 residues.

The chain combines TRBV28 with TRBJ2-7, with 12 bases matching TRBD2. Trimming cost V 7 bases and J 6 bases; bases outside gene matches: 7. Germline V lookup: CDR1 MDHEN, CDR2 SYDVKM. This CDR3 spans 14 amino acids. The CDR3 DNA is TGTGCCAGCACCGAGACTAGCGGGAGACGCGAGCAGTACTTC. Translated, it gives CASTETSGRREQYF.

V is TRBV5-8 and J is TRBJ1-6, with a possible D match to TRBD1 (6 bases). CDR1 SGHTS and CDR2 YDEGEE come from the germline V gene. V was clipped by 4 bases and J by 8 bases, with 16 bases between them. CDR3 length: 15 residues. The CDR3 region is CASSPIWTEDSPLHF. For the CDR3, the DNA is TGTGCCAGCAGCCCTATCTGGACAGAGGATTCACCCCTCCACTTT.

The J gene is TRBJ1-5, the V gene TRBV6-5; the D gene is possibly TRBD1 (6 bases). In germline, CDR1 is MNHEY, CDR2 SVGAGI. V gave up 7 bases and J gave up 1 base, with 14 bases separating them. CDR3 length equals 15 residues. The CDR3 nucleotides are TGTGCCAGCAAGGGGGACGCCTCGAGCAATCAGCCCCAGCATTTT. Amino acid sequence: CASKGDASSNQPQHF.

This clone occurred many times. The gene calls are TRBV3-1 (or the pseudogene TRBV3-2) and TRBJ1-2, with D possibly being TRBD1 (6 bases). The CDR3 spans 13 residues. V gave up 8 bases and J gave up 0 bases, with 10 bases separating them. Germline CDR1 is LGHDT and CDR2 is YNNKEL (reference sequence). The DNA of the CDR3 is TGTGCCAGCCGGGCAGGGGCTAACTATGGCTACACCTTC. This gives the protein CASRAGANYGYTF.

The CDR3 reads CSVGLGNTGELFF. CDR3 nucleotide sequence: TGCAGCGTCGGACTAGGGAACACCGGGGAGCTGTTTTTT. This chain connects TRBV29-1 to TRBJ2-2; 7 bases match TRBD2. Losses at the gene ends were 6 bases for V and 1 base for J; bases not matched to a gene: 2. The germline gives CDR1 SQVTM, CDR2 ANQGSEA. The CDR3 consists of 13 residues.

The V gene is TRBV15, the J gene TRBJ1-1; D is unresolved. Per germline, CDR1 LNHNV and CDR2 YYDKDF (reference sequence). Trimming cost V 5 bases and J 5 bases, with 12 bases left between them. The CDR3 runs to 13 residues. In DNA form, the CDR3 reads TGTGCCACCAGCCGGGGTGTAAAGACTGAAGCTTTCTTT. This codes for CATSRGVKTEAFF. Combining the CDR3 with reference TRBV15 and TRBJ1-1 gives the whole variable domain DAMVIQNPRYQVTQFGKPVTLSCSQTLNHNVMYWYQQKSSQAPKLLFHYYDKDFNNEADTPDNFQSRRPNTSFCFLDIRSPGLGDTAMYLCATSRGVKTEAFFGQGTRLTVV.

The chain employs TRBV6-6 and TRBJ1-2, with D perhaps matching TRBD1 (5 bases). CDR1 and CDR2 (germline): MNHNY, SVGAGI (reference sequence). The CDR3 spans 14 residues. With 6 bases removed from V and 4 bases from J, the gap between germline ends came to 15 bases. Here the CDR3 DNA reads TGTGCCAGCAGGGGGCAGGGCGGACCCTATGGCTACACCTTC. This codes for CASRGQGGPYGYTF.

This chain links TRBV20-1 with TRBJ2-3, with no clear D. V lost 6 bases and J lost 4, with 8 bases in between. The germline gives CDR1 DFQATT, CDR2 SNEGSKA (reference sequence). CDR3 length: 11 amino acids. This CDR3 reads CSAPFPDTQYF. CDR3 nucleotide sequence: TGCAGTGCCCCCTTCCCAGATACGCAGTATTTT.

This clone appeared once. This sequence joins TRBV3-1 (or the pseudogene TRBV3-2) and TRBJ2-7; weak D call: TRBD2 (5 bases). The CDR3 is made up of 14 amino acids. The germline V gene has CDR1 LGHDT and CDR2 YNNKEL (reference sequence). V lost 4 bases and J lost 7, with 17 bases in between. CDR3 in amino acids: CASSPREHLQEQYF. The CDR3 DNA reads as TGTGCCAGCAGCCCCCGGGAACACCTGCAAGAGCAGTACTTC.

V usage is TRBV24-1 and J usage is TRBJ2-5, with TRBD1 identical over 7 bases. V was clipped by 3 bases and J by 7 bases; unmatched bases: 13. Germline loops: CDR1 KGHDR, CDR2 SFDVKD. The CDR3 contains 16 residues. CDR3 nucleotides: TGTGCCACCAGTGATGCAAGGACAGGACGGGTTGCGACCCAGTACTTC. Translating it yields CATSDARTGRVATQYF.

The chain has TRBV28 and TRBJ1-1; 7 bases are shared with TRBD1. This CDR3 has 15 residues. The germline V gene encodes CDR1 MDHEN and CDR2 SYDVKM. V was pared by 4 bases and J by 3 bases, with 8 bases of the junction left unmatched. CDR3 sequence: CASSSGGGPYTEAFF. The CDR3 nucleotides are TGTGCCAGCAGTTCGGGAGGGGGCCCGTACACTGAAGCTTTCTTT.

The chain couples TRBV19 to TRBJ1-1; TRBD1 aligns across 7 bases. V dropped 4 bases and J dropped 1; count of bases not matched to a gene: 6. The CDR3 is made up of 15 amino acids. CDR1 and CDR2 (germline): LNHDA, SQIVND (reference sequence). This chain's CDR3 is CASSTTGSWNTEAFF. For the CDR3, the DNA is TGTGCCAGTAGTACGACAGGGAGTTGGAACACTGAAGCTTTCTTT.

The J gene is TRBJ1-2, the V gene TRBV4-1; tentative D call: TRBD1 (5 bases). Trimming removed 0 bases from V and 6 bases from J, with 14 bases in between. The CDR3 sequence is 15 residues long. The germline V gene encodes CDR1 MGHRA and CDR2 YSYEKL. The CDR3 protein is CASSQEAPGSNGYTF. CDR3 DNA sequence: TGCGCCAGCAGCCAAGAAGCTCCAGGGTCAAATGGCTACACCTTC.

This clone occurred a few times. V and J are TRBV6-5 and TRBJ2-7; D is possibly TRBD1 (5 bases). This CDR3 region has 15 residues. Per germline, CDR1 MNHEY and CDR2 SVGAGI. With 6 bases removed from V and 0 bases from J, the gap between germline ends came to 15 bases. DNA of the CDR3: TGTGCCAGCAGGCTATCCTTTCAGGGCTCCTACGAGCAGTACTTC. Translated: CASRLSFQGSYEQYF.

This CDR3 reads CASSPLGASYNEQFF. CDR3 DNA: TGTGCCAGCAGCCCCTTAGGAGCTTCCTACAATGAGCAGTTCTTC. The rearrangement links TRBV7-9 to TRBJ2-1; D gene uncertain. The CDR3 contains 15 residues. The ends were cut back, 5 bases at V and 1 base at J, with 12 bases in the middle. From germline, CDR1 is SEHNR and CDR2 FQNEAQ (reference sequence).

Here the CDR3 reads CASSADRDAYQETQYF. CDR3 sequence (DNA): TGTGCCAGCAGCGCGGACAGGGACGCGTACCAAGAGACCCAGTACTTC. The V call is TRBV9, the J call TRBJ2-5; 8 bases are a match to TRBD1. The CDR3 covers 16 residues. The trim removed 3 bases at V and 0 bases at J, leaving 7 bases unmatched. The germline V gene has CDR1 SGDLS and CDR2 YYNGEE.

The CDR3 bases are TGTGCCAGCAGCTCGCTCCGGGACAGGAGGTACGAGCAGTACTTC. It yields the protein CASSSLRDRRYEQYF. V is TRBV11-3 and J is TRBJ2-7, with 8 bases fitting TRBD1. The CDR3 consists of 15 residues. Trimming took 4 bases from V and 4 from J; bases not matched to a gene: 9. The germline V gene encodes CDR1 SGHNT and CDR2 YENEEA.